This TCR beta chain was observed in a study of cytomegalovirus exposure and HLA in healthy donors. The wider study: Among over 350 genotyped donors, around 81% fell in the Caucasian-associated ancestry cluster. The study, taken as a whole, reports: A link between a missense DCLRE1C variant and TCR beta V- and J-gene trimming emerged from a later analysis. In an earlier analysis, productive rearrangement rates for most beta V segments clustered near 87% or 30%. Cytomegalovirus-associated status was assigned to 150 to 200 TCR beta chains.

For this clone: The antigen is unknown.

The study ran its PCR with 60 Vbeta and 13 Jbeta primers. Assay: immunoSEQ multiplex PCR; the TCRdb copy retains only in-frame clones and omits some. Its listing shows about 200,000 clones. Specimen: PBMCs. This sequence was found in a boy younger than 18 in good health and CMV-seronegative.

For the CDR3, the DNA is TGTGCCAGCAGCGTGACCGGGACAGGGGCGTTCACTGAAGCTTTCTTT. Translation gives CASSVTGTGAFTEAFF. The chain combines TRBV9 with TRBJ1-1; 10 bases map to TRBD1. Germline assignment: CDR1 SGDLS and CDR2 YYNGEE. The V gene end was trimmed by 2 bases and the J gene end by 4 bases; junction bases not matched to a gene: 8. CDR3 length: 16 residues.